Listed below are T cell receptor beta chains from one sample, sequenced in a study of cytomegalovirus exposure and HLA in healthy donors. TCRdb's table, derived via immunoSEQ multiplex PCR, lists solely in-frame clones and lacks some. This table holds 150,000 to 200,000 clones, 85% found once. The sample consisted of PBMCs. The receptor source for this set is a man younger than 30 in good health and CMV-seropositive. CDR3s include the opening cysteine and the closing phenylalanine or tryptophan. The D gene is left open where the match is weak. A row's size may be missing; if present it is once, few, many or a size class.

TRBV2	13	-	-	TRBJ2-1	CASSERQYNEQFF	TGTGCCAGCAGTGAACGACAGTACAATGAGCAGTTCTTC
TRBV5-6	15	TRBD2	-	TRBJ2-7	CASSGGDGPFYEQYF	TGTGCCAGCAGCGGGGGGGACGGACCATTCTACGAGCAGTACTTC
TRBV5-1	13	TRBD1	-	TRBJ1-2	CASSSPGGEGYTF	TGCGCCAGCAGCTCTCCAGGGGGCGAGGGCTACACCTTC
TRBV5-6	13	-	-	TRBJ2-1	CASSWGLPNEQFF	TGTGCCAGCAGCTGGGGCCTACCCAATGAGCAGTTCTTC
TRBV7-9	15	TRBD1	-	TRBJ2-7	CASYSSGTASYEQYF	TGTGCCAGCTATTCATCCGGGACAGCCTCCTACGAGCAGTACTTC
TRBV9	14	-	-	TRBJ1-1	CASSVDFSSPEAFF	TGTGCCAGCAGCGTAGATTTTTCGAGCCCTGAAGCTTTCTTT
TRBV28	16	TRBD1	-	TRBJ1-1	CASSFQGTGANTEAFF	TGTGCCAGCAGTTTCCAGGGGACAGGGGCAAACACTGAAGCTTTCTTT
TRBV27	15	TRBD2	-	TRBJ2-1	CASRTQLALNNEQFF	TGTGCCAGCAGGACCCAACTAGCGCTAAACAATGAGCAGTTCTTC
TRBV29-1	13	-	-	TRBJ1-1	CSVEDPRGTEAFF	TGCAGCGTTGAAGACCCCAGGGGCACTGAAGCTTTCTTT
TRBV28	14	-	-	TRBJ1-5	CASSSRRGPGPQHF	TGTGCCAGCAGTTCCCGCCGGGGTCCGGGGCCCCAGCATTTT
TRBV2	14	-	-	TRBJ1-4	CASSERQAGEKLFF	TGTGCCAGCAGTGAACGACAGGCGGGTGAAAAACTGTTTTTT
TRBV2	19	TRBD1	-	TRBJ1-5	CASRDPGTGASPSNQPQHF	TGTGCCAGCAGGGATCCCGGGACAGGGGCTTCCCCGAGCAATCAGCCCCAGCATTTT
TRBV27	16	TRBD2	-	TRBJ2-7	CASSSIRAGGVYEQYF	TGTGCCAGCAGTTCTATTCGAGCGGGGGGCGTCTACGAGCAGTACTTC
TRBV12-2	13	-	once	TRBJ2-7	CASRSDRVYEQYF	TGTGCAAGTCGCTCGGACAGGGTCTACGAGCAGTACTTC
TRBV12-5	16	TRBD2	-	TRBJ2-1	CASGPLAGAPYNEQFF	TGTGCTAGTGGTCCCTTAGCGGGGGCACCCTACAATGAGCAGTTCTTC